The T cell receptor beta chain described here comes from a study of Ad26.COV2.S vaccination and SARS-CoV-2 variants. Study-wide context: The study gave Ad26.COV2.S intramuscularly, once or twice 56 days apart. Study-wide findings and caveats: Those who received vaccine or placebo ended up with similar non-spike TCR breadth. Substantial breadth was reported for post-vaccination spike-specific CD8+ and CD4+ T cells.

Assay: immunoSEQ multiplex PCR; the TCRdb copy retains only in-frame clones and omits some. The repertoire holds some 420,000 clones, with around 89% as singletons. As concerns this clone: The antigen remains undetermined.

This sample's treatment: roughly 19 received Ad26.COV2.S at low or high dose, single or two shots; 5 received placebo; per-sample allocation not given. Day 63 following the first vaccine or placebo injection was when the samples were taken. As its vector, the vaccine had Ad26, which expressed Wuhan-strain SARS-CoV-2 spike. The CDR3 totals 13 residues. Trimming removed 4 bases at V and 5 bases at J, with 11 bases between. Per germline, CDR1 MNHEY and CDR2 SMNVEV (reference sequence). V and J are TRBV27 and TRBJ1-1, with TRBD1 as a possible D gene (5 bases). The sequenced sample was peripheral blood, obtained in a trial of Ad26.COV2.S vaccine versus placebo. This TCR came from a person aged 18-65 years who received the Ad26.COV2.S COVID-19 vaccine or a placebo. The DNA of the CDR3 is TGTGCCAGCAGTTCCCCAGGGTATACTGAAGCTTTCTTT. Amino acid sequence: CASSSPGYTEAFF.